These 20 T cell receptor beta chains were all obtained from the same sample, sequenced in a study of a mutant IDH1 vaccine in newly diagnosed glioma (dated by TCRdb to about 2021). The library was built by means of the immunoSEQ multiplex PCR assay. The table comes from immuneACCESS by way of TCRdb, which keeps in-frame sequences with V and J called. Part of the clones is missing from these tables; in studies checked, under half for an unresolved V gene and the rest for unknown reasons. The sample profile shows tens of thousands of clones; roughly 83% of them were found once. The ten top clones hold about 4.5% of the sample. These receptors have no known antigen. The meaning of the sample's time point label: week 47, end of study. Each vaccine dose was 300 ug of a 20-mer mutant IDH1 peptide in Montanide, given subcutaneously with topical imiquimod. The sample here was PBMCs, taken from a glioma patient whose treatment included an IDH1 peptide vaccine. These receptors all stem from a woman aged 30 to 39 with glioma. Some clones in this sample may be carry-over from other donors' samples.

The V and J genes are TRBV4-1 and TRBJ1-1; tentatively, D is TRBD1 (6 bases). Trimming shortened V by 4 bases and J by 2 bases, and 23 bases separated the two germline ends. The CDR3 has 18 residues. In germline, CDR1 is MGHRA, CDR2 YSYEKL. CDR3 residues: CASSRDGTRTMLNTEAFF. As DNA, the CDR3 is TGCGCCAGCAGCCGGGACGGGACAAGGACGATGTTAAACACTGAAGCTTTCTTT.

CDR3 nucleotides: TGTGCCAGCAGCTTCCTAGCCGGACAGGGGGATTACCAAGAGACCCAGTACTTC. Encoded protein: CASSFLAGQGDYQETQYF. The chain joins TRBV7-2 to TRBJ2-5; 10 bases align to TRBD1. CDR1 is SGHTA, CDR2 FQGNSA, per germline. V trimming: 3 bases; J trimming: 0 bases; junction bases outside the gene matches: 10. The CDR3 has 18 residues. The whole variable domain, filled in from reference TRBV7-2 and TRBJ2-5, reads GAGVSQSPSNKVTEKGKDVELRCDPISGHTALYWYRQSLGQGLEFLIYFQGNSAPDKSGLPSDRFSAERTGGSVSTLTIQRTQQEDSAVYLCASSFLAGQGDYQETQYFGPGTRLLVL.

This chain joins TRBV25-1 and TRBJ1-2; the D gene is possibly TRBD1 (6 bases). Germline-derived CDR1 and CDR2 are MGHDK and SYGVNS. This CDR3 region has 15 residues. Trimming removed 3 bases at V and 3 bases at J, with 14 bases between. CDR3 nucleotide sequence: TGTGCCAGCAGTGAGGCGGGGGCGAGAGACTATGGCTACACCTTC. Translating gives CASSEAGARDYGYTF.

The genes are TRBV27 and TRBJ2-7, with TRBD1 matching 8 bases. The CDR3 has 15 amino acids. Looked up from germline, CDR1 is MNHEY and CDR2 is SMNVEV (reference sequence). The V segment lost 4 bases and the J segment 2 bases; nucleotides outside the gene matches: 7. DNA of the CDR3: TGTGCCAGCAGTTCCGCCCCGACAGGGGCCTACGAGCAGTACTTC. Protein: CASSSAPTGAYEQYF.

The genes are TRBV19 and TRBJ2-1, with 11 bases that match TRBD2. The ends lost 6 bases at V and 4 bases at J; junction bases unmatched: 5. Germline V lookup: CDR1 LNHDA, CDR2 SQIVND (reference sequence). CDR3 size: 15 residues. CDR3 in amino acids: CASSTTSGDYNEQFF. The CDR3 DNA follows: TGTGCCAGTAGCACGACTAGCGGGGATTACAATGAGCAGTTCTTC.

This chain's CDR3 is CASTYSGTGGNEQFF. The CDR3 DNA is TGTGCCAGTACCTACAGTGGGACAGGGGGCAATGAGCAGTTCTTC. The chain employs TRBV19 and TRBJ2-1, with 11 bases aligning to TRBD1. Germline V CDR1 and CDR2: LNHDA, SQIVND (reference sequence). This CDR3 spans 15 amino acids. V was clipped by 7 bases and J by 6 bases; unmatched bases: 8.

This chain uses TRBV6-6 with TRBJ1-4; D perhaps matches TRBD1 (6 bases). CDR3 length: 13 amino acids. CDR1 and CDR2 from the germline V gene are MNHNY and SVGAGI (reference sequence). The V gene lost 10 bases and the J gene lost 6 bases, with 15 bases spanning the gap. The CDR3 protein is CATRDAGDEKLFF. The CDR3 DNA reads as TGTGCCACACGGGATGCAGGGGATGAAAAACTGTTTTTT.

The rearrangement joins TRBV19 to TRBJ1-1, with 9 bases identical to TRBD1. CDR3 length equals 15 residues. V shed 7 bases and J 4 bases; nucleotides not matched to a gene: 10. Germline V gene lookup returns CDR1 LNHDA and CDR2 SQIVND (reference sequence). DNA for the CDR3: TGTGCCAGTAAAACAGGGGGCGATGGTTTCACTGAAGCTTTCTTT. This codes for CASKTGGDGFTEAFF.

The rearrangement links TRBV7-2 to TRBJ2-5; TRBD2 aligns across 7 bases. CDR3 length equals 15 residues. Germline CDR1 reads SGHTA; CDR2 reads FQGNSA. V lost 0 bases, J lost 2 bases, and 3 bases stayed unmatched. The CDR3 loop reads CASSLAGGRQETQYF. CDR3 bases: TGTGCCAGCAGCTTAGCGGGAGGGCGACAAGAGACCCAGTACTTC.

This clone was detected only a few times. The chain has TRBV6-5 and TRBJ1-5, with a tentative D call TRBD1 (5 bases). Germline V gene data show CDR1 as MNHEY and CDR2 as SVGAGI. V was shortened by 2 bases and J by 1 base, with 9 bases between the two germline ends. This CDR3 spans 15 amino acids. The CDR3 protein is CASSYGGLSNQPQHF. The CDR3 coding sequence is TGTGCCAGCAGTTACGGGGGATTGAGCAATCAGCCCCAGCATTTT.

The genes are TRBV2 and TRBJ2-5; TRBD2 agrees at 8 bases. TRBJ2-7 matches the DNA end more closely, so the J call is doubtful. The CDR3 has 15 amino acids. CDR1 and CDR2 (germline): SNHLY, FYNNEI. The chain's CDR3 is CASSGGSGSSYEQYF. The CDR3 coding sequence is TGTGCCAGCAGTGGAGGCAGCGGGAGCTCCTACGAGCAGTACTTC.

The chain has TRBV29-1 and TRBJ1-2; 7 bases agree with TRBD1. Germline V gene lookup returns CDR1 SQVTM and CDR2 ANQGSEA. The CDR3 loop spans 13 amino acids. After removal of 8 bases from V and 0 bases from J, the junction contained 6 bases not matched to a gene. The CDR3 DNA sequence: TGCAGCACTGCAGGGGGGCCTAACTATGGCTACACCTTC. This gives the protein CSTAGGPNYGYTF.

This clone has more than one count but fewer than ten. The rearrangement uses TRBV5-6 and TRBJ1-1, with unresolved D. Germline lookup yields CDR1 SGHDT and CDR2 YYEEEE. This CDR3 region has 13 residues. V dropped 3 bases and J dropped 3 bases, with 9 bases sitting between them. CDR3 in DNA: TGTGCCAGCAGCTCTGACTGGGACACTGAAGCTTTCTTT. This gives the protein CASSSDWDTEAFF.

CDR3 nucleotide sequence: TGCAGCGTTGAAGGCGGTTTGGGGGGCTACTACGAGCAGTACTTC. It yields the protein CSVEGGLGGYYEQYF. The rearrangement joins TRBV29-1 to TRBJ2-7; possibly TRBD1 or TRBD2 for D (6 bases each). Trimming removed 1 base at V and 3 bases at J, with 16 bases between. Germline loops: CDR1 SQVTM, CDR2 ANQGSEA. CDR3 length equals 15 residues.

V gene TRBV30 combines with J gene TRBJ2-7, with 8 bases matching TRBD2. The CDR3 length is 14 residues. The V gene's germline CDR1 is GTSNPN and CDR2 SVGIG (reference sequence). Trimming cost V 0 bases and J 3 bases; bases outside gene matches: 4. CDR3 bases: TGTGCCTGGAGTGTGGGACTAGAGGGCTACGAGCAGTACTTC. Translation gives CAWSVGLEGYEQYF.

CDR3 sequence reads: CASSVEGQGLGEQFF. The DNA of the CDR3 is TGTGCCAGCAGCGTAGAGGGACAGGGTTTGGGTGAGCAGTTCTTC. The chain has TRBV9 and TRBJ2-1, with 9 nucleotides matching TRBD1. The germline V gene has CDR1 SGDLS and CDR2 YYNGEE. V shed 0 bases and J 9 bases; nucleotides not matched to a gene: 7. This CDR3 region has 15 residues. The entire variable domain, with the rest obtained from reference TRBV9 and TRBJ2-1, is as follows: DSGVTQTPKHLITATGQRVTLRCSPRSGDLSVYWYQQSLDQGLQFLIQYYNGEERAKGNILERFSAQQFPDLHSELNLSSLELGDSALYFCASSVEGQGLGEQFFGPGTRLTVL.

The V and J genes are TRBV14 and TRBJ1-2; D remains ambiguous. The CDR3 length is 16 residues. Germline V gene lookup returns CDR1 SGHDN and CDR2 FVKESK. Trimming stripped 2 bases from V and 0 bases from J, with 13 bases between. The CDR3 sequence: CASSQKPWSANYGYTF. CDR3 nucleotide sequence: TGTGCCAGCAGCCAAAAGCCGTGGTCGGCTAACTATGGCTACACCTTC.

V gene TRBV25-1 combines with J gene TRBJ2-1; 9 positions agree with TRBD1. Germline V gene sequence: CDR1 MGHDK, CDR2 SYGVNS. V shed 3 bases, J shed 16 bases, and the junction held 4 bases outside the gene matches. CDR3 size: 11 residues. CDR3 protein: CASSEDRGSFF. The CDR3 nucleotides read TGTGCCAGCAGTGAGGACAGGGGAAGTTTCTTC.

The chain joins TRBV29-1 to TRBJ1-2; TRBD1 is a possible D gene (5 bases). This CDR3 is built from 12 residues. Germline V lookup: CDR1 SQVTM, CDR2 ANQGSEA. V was cut by 1 base and J by 4 bases, with 7 bases left in between. The CDR3 region is CSVEVGGYGYTF. Here the CDR3 DNA reads TGCAGCGTTGAAGTGGGGGGCTATGGCTACACCTTC.

Remarks on this clone: The sample holds other DNA sequences that translate to the same CDR3. The V call is TRBV27, the J call TRBJ2-7, with 9 bases that match TRBD1. The CDR3 runs 15 residues. The germline CDR1 and CDR2 sequences are MNHEY and SMNVEV (reference sequence). J was trimmed by 3 bases and V by 5 bases; bases with no gene match: 8. CDR3 coding DNA: TGTGCCAGCAGTCTTACCGGGACAGGGATCTACGAGCAGTACTTC. This gives the protein CASSLTGTGIYEQYF.